This T cell receptor (beta chain) was captured by sequencing in a study of PD-1 blockade in mismatch repair-deficient tumors. Overall study: Patients had 12 mismatch repair-deficient cancer types and were previously treated and progressing.

The repertoire was sequenced with immunoSEQ multiplex PCR; TCRdb's copy has only in-frame clones and lacks some. In the table there are around 120,000 clones, 86% of which are singletons. Germline-derived CDR1 and CDR2 are KGHSH and LQKENI. Between the trimmed V and J ends, which lost 4 bases and 6 bases, there was a span of 24 bases. The CDR3 has 17 amino acids. A few pembrolizumab responders had their TCRs sequenced. The sequencing used peripheral blood, collected 44 weeks after starting pembrolizumab. The chain employs TRBV18 and TRBJ1-1; weak D call: TRBD1 (6 bases). This sequence originates from an adult with mismatch repair-deficient cancer. The CDR3 sequence is CASSRSPLPNRDSEAFF. For the CDR3, the DNA is TGTGCCAGCTCACGCTCACCTTTACCAAACAGGGACTCTGAAGCTTTCTTT.